The 24 T cell receptor beta chains in this list originate from one sample, sequenced in a study of vaccination and CD4 T cells after COVID-19 (dated by TCRdb to between 2022 and 2023). The treatment or condition label here, explained by the study, means: approximately nine-day PBMC culture with coronavirus spike peptide pools or control peptides (ViraFEST assay). For these receptors, no antigen is known. The method was PCR. Sequencing was carried out with an Illumina iSeq 100. DNA from cultured CD4+ T cells was subjected to TCR sequencing with the Oncomine TCR Beta short-read assay at the Johns Hopkins FTIC core. TCRdb took the public reads, trimmed them with fastp at Q25, ran MiXCR for clone calling and kept in-frame beta chains. Here each entry gathers all rows of one CDR3 protein and keeps the most common genes and DNA. The sample table shows about 8,500 distinct CDR3 sequences, and roughly half are seen once. Of the sample, 40% is held by the ten largest clones.

Sequencing was done on a sample of CD4+ T cells from blood, cultured in vitro. These receptors all come from a human donor who had recovered from COVID-19.

This chain connects TRBV6-2 or TRBV6-3 to TRBJ2-3; 10 positions match TRBD1. The V gene's germline CDR1 is MNHEY and CDR2 SVGEGT. The length of the CDR3 is 15 residues. V shed 2 bases and J 1 base; nucleotides not matched to a gene: 0. The CDR3 here is CASSYGTGGTDTQYF. The CDR3 coding sequence is TGTGCCAGCAGTTACGGGACAGGGGGCACAGATACGCAGTATTTT.

The rearrangement joins TRBV6-1 to TRBJ2-5; 9 bases match TRBD2. V gave up 0 bases and J gave up 3 bases; unmatched junction bases: 5. The CDR3 totals 16 residues. The germline V gene encodes CDR1 MNHNS and CDR2 SASEGT. CDR3 nucleotide sequence: TGTGCCAGCAGTGAAGCGCGACTAGCGGCTAAAGAGACCCAGTACTTC. Protein: CASSEARLAAKETQYF.

In this sample, this clonotype turned up a few times. The chain carries TRBV5-1 and TRBJ2-7; D ambiguous. The V end was cut by 2 bases, the J end by 1 base, with 16 bases between. There are 16 residues in the CDR3. The germline V gene has CDR1 SGHRS and CDR2 YFSETQ. The CDR3 nucleotides are TGCGCCAGCAGCTTTATGTACAAAGGAAGTTCCTACGAGCAGTACTTC. Protein: CASSFMYKGSSYEQYF.

V usage is TRBV7-2 and J usage is TRBJ2-1, with 10 bases fitting TRBD2. Germline V lookup: CDR1 SGHTA, CDR2 FQGNSA. V dropped 7 bases and J dropped 4; count of bases not matched to a gene: 10. The CDR3 runs 16 residues. In DNA form, the CDR3 reads TGTGCCAGCATCAAAAGTAGCGGGGGGACGTACAATGAGCAGTTCTTC. Its translation: CASIKSSGGTYNEQFF.

The chain recombines TRBV7-3 with TRBJ2-1, with 9 bases aligning to TRBD1. Germline V lookup: CDR1 SGHTA, CDR2 FQGTGA. V lost 2 bases to trimming and J lost 9 bases; unmatched junction nucleotides: 8. The CDR3 length is 15 residues. The CDR3 loop reads CASSLYRGRLSEQFF. Here the CDR3 DNA reads TGTGCCAGCAGCTTATACAGGGGGCGATTGTCTGAGCAGTTCTTC.

Turning to this clonotype: A read error may produce the germline difference seen at one junction end. The gene calls are TRBV6-5 and TRBJ2-3, with D uncertain. The germline CDR1 and CDR2 sequences are MNHEY and SVGAGI. The CDR3 is made up of 11 amino acids. The CDR3 protein is CGSSYKDTQYF. In DNA, the CDR3 is TGTGGCAGCAGTTACAAAGATACGCAGTATTTT.

CDR3 sequence reads: CASKGSNTGELFF. The CDR3 DNA reads TGTGCCAGCAAAGGATCGAACACCGGGGAGCTGTTTTTT. V is TRBV6-1 and J is TRBJ2-2, with D uncertain. The CDR3 loop spans 13 amino acids. Germline assignment: CDR1 MNHNS and CDR2 SASEGT. The ends were cut back, 7 bases at V and 0 bases at J, with 6 bases in the middle.

This chain connects TRBV15 to TRBJ2-1; the match to TRBD1 covers 12 bases. Germline CDR1 is LNHNV and CDR2 is YYDKDF (reference sequence). Trimming took 1 base from V and 8 from J; bases not matched to a gene: 12. The CDR3 totals 18 residues. DNA for the CDR3: TGTGCCACCAGCAGAGCTTTGGGGTGGGACAGGGGGCAGGATGAGCAGTTCTTC. Its protein product is CATSRALGWDRGQDEQFF. Using reference TRBV15 and TRBJ2-1 for the parts outside the CDR3, the full variable domain is DAMVIQNPRYQVTQFGKPVTLSCSQTLNHNVMYWYQQKSSQAPKLLFHYYDKDFNNEADTPDNFQSRRPNTSFCFLDIRSPGLGDTAMYLCATSRALGWDRGQDEQFFGPGTRLTVL.

This clonotype showed up just a few times. Written as DNA, the CDR3 is TGTGCCACCAGCTTCGGGACATCTGGAAACACCATATATTTT. Residues: CATSFGTSGNTIYF. The chain recombines TRBV15 with TRBJ1-3, with D possibly TRBD1 on 6 matching bases. CDR3 length equals 14 residues. Germline CDR1 and CDR2: LNHNV and YYDKDF (reference sequence). Trimming shortened V by 5 bases and J by 1 base, and 9 bases separated the two germline ends.

Concerning this clonotype: One end of the junction varies from germline; a read error may be responsible. The rearrangement uses TRBV7-2 and TRBJ1-2; D may be TRBD1 (6 bases). CDR3 length: 12 amino acids. Germline V gene lookup returns CDR1 SGHTA and CDR2 FQGNSA. CDR3 sequence reads: CASSLDDRLLYF. CDR3 bases: TGTGCCAGCAGCTTAGACGACAGGCTGCTATACTTC.

V gene TRBV7-2 combines with J gene TRBJ2-3; TRBD1 agrees at 8 bases. From germline, CDR1 is SGHTA and CDR2 FQGNSA. Trimming cost V 2 bases and J 1 base; bases outside gene matches: 5. The CDR3 loop spans 16 amino acids. CDR3 amino acids: CASSLYRGARTDTQYF. CDR3 bases: TGTGCCAGCAGCTTATACAGGGGGGCCCGCACAGATACGCAGTATTTT.

This clonotype has more than one count but fewer than ten. The gene calls are TRBV2 and TRBJ2-3; no clear D gene. This CDR3 has 15 residues. Trimming removed 1 base at V and 3 bases at J, with 11 bases between. Germline V gives CDR1 SNHLY, CDR2 FYNNEI. This CDR3 reads CASSEVGLRTDTQYF. The CDR3 coding sequence is TGTGCCAGCAGTGAAGTGGGCCTGAGGACAGATACGCAGTATTTT.

CDR3 DNA sequence: TGTGCCAGCAGTTTATACGCCCCCACAGGGAGCTCCTATAATTCACCCCTCCACTTT. This sequence encodes CASSLYAPTGSSYNSPLHF. The chain links TRBV27 to TRBJ1-6, with D perhaps TRBD1 (6 bases). The germline gives CDR1 MNHEY, CDR2 SMNVEV (reference sequence). This CDR3 has 19 residues. Trimming took off 1 base at V and 0 bases at J, with 16 bases between the two ends.

J is TRBJ2-7 and V is TRBV7-9; 7 bases are a match to TRBD1. Germline V gene data show CDR1 as SEHNR and CDR2 as FQNEAQ (reference sequence). This CDR3 spans 14 amino acids. V trimming: 1 base; J trimming: 5 bases; junction bases outside the gene matches: 5. CDR3 protein: CASSLGTGWHEQYF. In DNA form, the CDR3 reads TGTGCCAGCAGCTTAGGGACAGGCTGGCACGAGCAGTACTTC.

This clonotype appeared a single time. The gene calls are TRBV10-3 and TRBJ2-7; possibly TRBD2 for D (5 bases). Germline V gene sequence: CDR1 ENHRY, CDR2 SYGVKD. The CDR3 consists of 12 residues. Trimming removed 10 bases from V and 2 bases from J, with 12 bases in between. Here the CDR3 DNA reads TGTGCCACCTACGACGGGACCTACGAGCAGTACTTC. Translated, it gives CATYDGTYEQYF.

The J gene is TRBJ1-2, the V gene TRBV18; no clear D gene. Germline assignment: CDR1 KGHSH and CDR2 LQKENI. V was trimmed by 4 bases and J by 4 bases, leaving 13 bases between them. The CDR3 length is 14 residues. The CDR3 region is CASSREANTYGYTF. CDR3 DNA sequence: TGTGCCAGCTCACGGGAGGCAAACACCTATGGCTACACCTTC.

J is TRBJ1-4 and V is TRBV15, with D possibly being TRBD1 (5 bases). Germline CDR1 reads LNHNV; CDR2 reads YYDKDF (reference sequence). This CDR3 contains 15 residues. Trimming removed 0 bases at V and 5 bases at J, with 10 bases between. The CDR3 bases are TGTGCCACCAGCAGAGATAGGGCAGGGAATGAAAAACTGTTTTTT. Its translation: CATSRDRAGNEKLFF.

The chain combines TRBV11-1 with TRBJ2-3; weak D call: TRBD2 (5 bases). This CDR3 has 14 amino acids. Trimming pared 5 bases from V and 6 bases from J, leaving 15 bases between. Germline V gene sequence: CDR1 SGHAT, CDR2 FQDESV (reference sequence). Written as DNA, the CDR3 is TGTGCCAGCAGCCCGGGAATTGGGCATGATACGCAGTATTTT. This encodes CASSPGIGHDTQYF.

As DNA, the CDR3 is TGCAGTGCTAGAGATTTTAGCTACCTCCGGAATGAGCAGTTCTTC. Protein product: CSARDFSYLRNEQFF. V gene TRBV20-1 combines with J gene TRBJ2-1; D not resolved. The CDR3 sequence is 15 residues long. From germline, CDR1 is DFQATT and CDR2 SNEGSKA (reference sequence). V gave up 0 bases and J gave up 7 bases, with 16 bases separating them.

This chain joins TRBV25-1 and TRBJ1-2; a weak D match, TRBD1 (6 bases). V lost 4 bases and J 5 bases, leaving 8 bases between the germline ends. The germline V gene encodes CDR1 MGHDK and CDR2 SYGVNS. The CDR3 runs to 12 residues. The CDR3 loop is CASSVQGYGYTF. CDR3 bases: TGTGCCAGCAGTGTGCAGGGGTATGGCTACACCTTC.

This chain connects TRBV20-1 to TRBJ2-2, with 8 bases aligning to TRBD2. V was pared by 3 bases and J by 0 bases, with 9 bases of the junction left unmatched. CDR1 and CDR2 from the germline V gene are DFQATT and SNEGSKA (reference sequence). The CDR3 spans 17 residues. Here the CDR3 reads CSARGGGPNANTGELFF. CDR3 nucleotide sequence: TGCAGTGCTAGGGGCGGGGGGCCCAACGCGAACACCGGGGAGCTGTTTTTT.

The rearrangement uses TRBV24-1 and TRBJ2-1; 11 bases align to TRBD2. The CDR3 contains 15 residues. CDR1 and CDR2 from the germline V gene are KGHDR and SFDVKD. The trim removed 7 bases at V and 6 bases at J, leaving 7 bases unmatched. CDR3 nucleotide sequence: TGTGCCACCAGGGCCGGGACTAGCGGCTTCAATGAGCAGTTCTTC. Translation gives CATRAGTSGFNEQFF.

This chain uses TRBV6-1 with TRBJ1-2; 7 positions agree with TRBD1. J was trimmed by 8 bases and V by 6 bases; bases with no gene match: 9. CDR3 length equals 13 residues. Germline V gene lookup returns CDR1 MNHNS and CDR2 SASEGT. The CDR3 protein is CASRAWGTEGYTF. The CDR3 DNA follows: TGTGCCAGCAGAGCCTGGGGGACAGAAGGCTACACCTTC.

In its sample, this clonotype was seen a few times. The chain is built from TRBV7-8 and TRBJ2-5; D possibly corresponds to TRBD2 (6 bases). V was shortened by 5 bases and J by 3 bases, with 13 bases between the two germline ends. Germline loops: CDR1 SGHVS, CDR2 FQNEAQ. This CDR3 is built from 14 residues. The CDR3 region is CASSAWRGKETQYF. The DNA of the CDR3 is TGTGCCAGCAGCGCCTGGCGGGGTAAAGAGACCCAGTACTTC.